These 18 T cell receptor beta chains originate from one sample sequenced in a study of T cell changes during pregnancy in multiple sclerosis (dated by TCRdb to between 2017 and 2020). The library was produced with the immunoSEQ multiplex PCR assay. The clones in this table, taken by TCRdb from immuneACCESS, are in-frame only. Not every clone is retained; where verified, under half of the shortfall comes from an unresolved V gene, and the cause of the rest is unknown. The sample data list over 90,000 clones, and approximately 90% of these were observed just once. The top ten constitute around 0.76% of the sample. The source was peripheral blood, collected in the second trimester of pregnancy. The receptors were gathered from a female donor in good health, enrolled as a control in a pregnancy study.

The chain links TRBV6-1 to TRBJ1-1; 12 bases agree with TRBD1. Germline V gives CDR1 MNHNS, CDR2 SASEGT. The V gene end was trimmed by 5 bases and the J gene end by 4 bases; junction bases not matched to a gene: 5. CDR3 length: 15 amino acids. The CDR3 reads CASSLGTGGSTEAFF. The CDR3 DNA reads as TGTGCCAGCAGTCTGGGGACAGGGGGCTCCACTGAAGCTTTCTTT.

A few counts support this clone. V and J are TRBV7-9 and TRBJ1-2; 7 bases are shared with TRBD1. The V segment lost 5 bases and the J segment 4 bases; nucleotides outside the gene matches: 4. The germline V gene has CDR1 SEHNR and CDR2 FQNEAQ (reference sequence). The CDR3 extends over 13 amino acids. The CDR3 DNA follows: TGTGCCAGCAGCCCCCGGGACAGCTATGGCTACACCTTC. Translated: CASSPRDSYGYTF.

The CDR3 region is CASSPGQGMRLETQYF. The CDR3 DNA follows: TGCGCCAGCAGCCCGGGACAGGGTATGCGGTTAGAGACCCAGTACTTC. This chain connects TRBV5-1 to TRBJ2-5, with TRBD1 matching 9 bases. From germline, CDR1 is SGHRS and CDR2 YFSETQ. V lost 4 bases to trimming and J lost 4 bases; unmatched junction nucleotides: 11. This CDR3 spans 16 amino acids.

Concerning this clone itself: This sample includes further DNA sequences coding for the same CDR3. This rearrangement joins TRBV5-6 to TRBJ1-5; 8 bases align to TRBD1. The length of the CDR3 is 13 residues. Germline V CDR1 and CDR2: SGHDT, YYEEEE. Unmatched junction bases numbered 3, after V lost 4 bases and J lost 6 bases. Here the CDR3 reads CASSLDRGQPQHF. For the CDR3, the DNA is TGTGCCAGCAGCCTCGACAGGGGTCAGCCCCAGCATTTT. The full variable domain, rest sourced from reference TRBV5-6 and TRBJ1-5, is DAGVTQSPTHLIKTRGQQVTLRCSPKSGHDTVSWYQQALGQGPQFIFQYYEEEERQRGNFPDRFSGHQFPNYSSELNVNALLLGDSALYLCASSLDRGQPQHFGDGTRLSIL.

The gene calls are TRBV28 and TRBJ2-7, with 12 bases fitting TRBD2. Germline assignment: CDR1 MDHEN and CDR2 SYDVKM. The CDR3 loop spans 16 amino acids. After removal of 3 bases from V and 7 bases from J, the junction contained 10 bases not matched to a gene. CDR3 DNA: TGTGCCAGCAGTTTTTTAACTAGCGGGAGGCCCTGGGAGCAGTACTTC. It specifies CASSFLTSGRPWEQYF.

The chain combines TRBV7-9 with TRBJ1-4, with 9 bases aligning to TRBD1. The V and J ends lost 1 base and 8 bases, in that order; junction bases with no gene match: 5. Germline loops: CDR1 SEHNR, CDR2 FQNEAQ (reference sequence). This CDR3 region has 15 residues. The DNA for the CDR3 is TGTGCCAGCAGCTTAGGGGGACAGGGTGCGGAAAAACTGTTTTTT. Protein sequence: CASSLGGQGAEKLFF.

This chain uses TRBV10-2 with TRBJ1-1, with TRBD1 matching 8 bases. This CDR3 contains 14 residues. The germline V gene has CDR1 WSHSY and CDR2 SAAADI. The trim removed 7 bases at V and 1 base at J, leaving 5 bases unmatched. The CDR3 DNA sequence: TGCGCCAGCAATCACAGGGGGGGGAACACTGAAGCTTTCTTT. Amino acid sequence: CASNHRGGNTEAFF.

The CDR3: CASSSQSDYNEQFF. Written as DNA, the CDR3 is TGTGCCAGCAGCTCCCAATCAGACTACAATGAGCAGTTCTTC. The J gene is TRBJ2-1, the V gene TRBV7-2; D unclear. The CDR3 sequence is 14 residues long. Trimming removed 4 bases at V and 3 bases at J, with 10 bases between. Per germline, CDR1 SGHTA and CDR2 FQGNSA.

The rearrangement uses TRBV28 and TRBJ2-7, with D perhaps TRBD1 (6 bases). CDR3 length: 14 residues. Between the trimmed V and J ends, which lost 3 bases and 0 bases, there was a span of 9 bases. Germline CDR1 MDHEN, CDR2 SYDVKM. CDR3 nucleotide sequence: TGTGCCAGCAGTTTGACAGGCGACTCCTACGAGCAGTACTTC. Translated, it gives CASSLTGDSYEQYF.

As DNA, the CDR3 is TGTGCCACCAGCAGAGTGCGGCTGGGCAATGAGCAGTTCTTC. It translates to CATSRVRLGNEQFF. The chain has TRBV15 and TRBJ2-1; no reliable D call. The CDR3 runs to 14 residues. V dropped 1 base and J dropped 6 bases, with 10 bases sitting between them. Per the germline V gene, CDR1 is LNHNV and CDR2 is YYDKDF (reference sequence).

This chain uses TRBV27 with TRBJ2-4; D gene unclear. Trimming took 7 bases from V and 1 from J, leaving 8 bases between them. CDR1 and CDR2 (germline): MNHEY, SMNVEV (reference sequence). The CDR3 totals 13 residues. This chain's CDR3 is CASKTGAKNIQYF. The CDR3 nucleotides are TGTGCCAGCAAAACGGGTGCCAAAAACATTCAGTACTTC.

The chain joins TRBV27 to TRBJ1-1; D gene uncertain. This CDR3 has 14 amino acids. V lost 6 bases and J 1 base, leaving 12 bases between the germline ends. The germline V gene encodes CDR1 MNHEY and CDR2 SMNVEV (reference sequence). CDR3 residues: CASRRGRRNTEAFF. The CDR3 DNA follows: TGTGCCAGCAGGCGAGGGAGACGGAACACTGAAGCTTTCTTT.

The CDR3 loop reads CASSQARGRAVNTEAFF. The CDR3 DNA follows: TGTGCCAGTAGTCAAGCAAGGGGGCGTGCGGTGAACACTGAAGCTTTCTTT. The chain carries TRBV19 and TRBJ1-1, with 7 positions matching TRBD1. CDR3 length: 17 amino acids. Germline CDR1 is LNHDA and CDR2 is SQIVND (reference sequence). Germline trimming cut 5 bases from V and 0 bases from J; bases unmatched to any gene: 12.

The chain joins TRBV18 to TRBJ2-1; D might be TRBD2 (5 bases). Trimming took 4 bases from V and 7 from J, leaving 17 bases between them. The CDR3 runs 15 residues. CDR1 and CDR2 (germline): KGHSH, LQKENI. The CDR3 DNA follows: TGTGCCAGCTCACTCTCCGGCGCGGGCAGGAATGAGCAGTTCTTC. Amino acids: CASSLSGAGRNEQFF.

The V gene is TRBV6-6, the J gene TRBJ2-2; D is possibly TRBD1 (7 bases). Per germline, CDR1 MNHNY and CDR2 SVGAGI (reference sequence). This CDR3 is 15 amino acids long. V lost 6 bases, J lost 5 bases, and 16 bases lay in between. The CDR3 nucleotides read TGTGCCAGCAGCGGACCAGGGGGAGGTACCGGGGAGCTGTTTTTT. Amino acid sequence: CASSGPGGGTGELFF.

V is TRBV30 and J is TRBJ2-5; 13 nucleotides match TRBD2. Germline V CDR1 and CDR2: GTSNPN, SVGIG (reference sequence). This CDR3 is built from 16 residues. V shed 3 bases and J 4 bases; nucleotides not matched to a gene: 8. This chain's CDR3 is CAWSEGLAGRRETQYF. In DNA, the CDR3 is TGTGCCTGGAGCGAGGGACTAGCGGGACGTCGAGAGACCCAGTACTTC.

The chain uses TRBV6-5 and TRBJ1-2; no definite D call. V was pared by 6 bases and J by 2 bases, with 10 bases between. The germline CDR1 and CDR2 sequences are MNHEY and SVGAGI. This CDR3 is built from 13 residues. CDR3 coding DNA: TGTGCCAGCAGCCCCACTAGGAACTATGGCTACACCTTC. Protein product: CASSPTRNYGYTF.

The rearrangement joins TRBV6-5 to TRBJ1-6, with 8 bases fitting TRBD1. The CDR3 length is 16 residues. Germline-derived CDR1 and CDR2 are MNHEY and SVGAGI. Germline trimming cut 2 bases from V and 7 bases from J; bases unmatched to any gene: 7. CDR3 in amino acids: CASSYPAGGINSPLHF. CDR3 coding DNA: TGTGCCAGCAGTTACCCCGCAGGGGGCATCAATTCACCCCTCCACTTT.